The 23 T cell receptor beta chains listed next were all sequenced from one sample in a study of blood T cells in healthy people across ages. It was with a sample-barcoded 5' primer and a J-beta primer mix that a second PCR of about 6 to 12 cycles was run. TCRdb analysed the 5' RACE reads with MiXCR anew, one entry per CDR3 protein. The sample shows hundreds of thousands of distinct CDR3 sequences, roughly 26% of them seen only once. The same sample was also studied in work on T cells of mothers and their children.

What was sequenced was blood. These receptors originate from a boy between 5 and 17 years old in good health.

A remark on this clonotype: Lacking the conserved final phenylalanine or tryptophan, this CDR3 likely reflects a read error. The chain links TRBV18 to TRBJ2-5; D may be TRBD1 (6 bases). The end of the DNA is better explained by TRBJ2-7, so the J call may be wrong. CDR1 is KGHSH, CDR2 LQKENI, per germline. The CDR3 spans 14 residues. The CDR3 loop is CASSLTDRTHEQYL. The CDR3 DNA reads TGTGCCAGCTCACTTACAGACAGGACGCACGAGCAGTACCTC.

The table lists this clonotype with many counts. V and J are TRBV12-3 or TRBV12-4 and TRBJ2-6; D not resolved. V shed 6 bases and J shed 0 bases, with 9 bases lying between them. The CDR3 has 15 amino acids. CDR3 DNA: TGTGCCAGCAGCCCTACATCCTCTGGGGCCAACGTCCTGACTTTC. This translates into CASSPTSSGANVLTF.

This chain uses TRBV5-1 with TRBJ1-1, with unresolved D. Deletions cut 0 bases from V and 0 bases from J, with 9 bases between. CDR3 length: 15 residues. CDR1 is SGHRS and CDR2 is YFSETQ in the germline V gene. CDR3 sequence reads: CASSLAAGLNTEAFF. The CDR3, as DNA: TGCGCCAGCAGCTTGGCGGCGGGATTGAACACTGAAGCTTTCTTT.

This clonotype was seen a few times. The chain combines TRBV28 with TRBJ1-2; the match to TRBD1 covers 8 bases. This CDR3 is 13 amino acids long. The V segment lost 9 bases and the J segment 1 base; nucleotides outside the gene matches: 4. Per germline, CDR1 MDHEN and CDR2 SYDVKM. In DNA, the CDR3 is TGTGCCAGACGACAGGGGAGTAACTATGGCTACACCTTC. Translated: CARRQGSNYGYTF.

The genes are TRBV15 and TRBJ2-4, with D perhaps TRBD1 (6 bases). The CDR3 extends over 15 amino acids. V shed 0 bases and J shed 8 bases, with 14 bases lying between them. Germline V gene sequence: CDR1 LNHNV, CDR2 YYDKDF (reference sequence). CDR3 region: CATSRDRNRADIQYF. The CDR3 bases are TGTGCCACCAGCAGAGATCGAAACAGGGCTGACATTCAGTACTTC.

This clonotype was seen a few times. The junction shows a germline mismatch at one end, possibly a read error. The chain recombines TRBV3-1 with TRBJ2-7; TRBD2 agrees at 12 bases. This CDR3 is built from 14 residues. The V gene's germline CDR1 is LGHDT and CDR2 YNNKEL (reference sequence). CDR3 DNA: TGCGCCAGCAGCCCGACTAGCGGGAGCTACGAGCAGTACTTC. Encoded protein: CASSPTSGSYEQYF.

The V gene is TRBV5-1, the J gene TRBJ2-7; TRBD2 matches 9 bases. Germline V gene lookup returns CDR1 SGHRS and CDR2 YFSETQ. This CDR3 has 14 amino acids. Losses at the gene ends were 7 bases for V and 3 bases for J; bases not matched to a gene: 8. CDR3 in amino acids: CASASGGGVYEQYF. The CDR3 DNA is TGCGCCAGCGCAAGCGGCGGGGGGGTCTACGAGCAGTACTTC.

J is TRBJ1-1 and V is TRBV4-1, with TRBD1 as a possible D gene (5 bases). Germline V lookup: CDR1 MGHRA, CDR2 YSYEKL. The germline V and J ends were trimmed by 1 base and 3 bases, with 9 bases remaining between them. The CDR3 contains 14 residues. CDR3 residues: CASSQGEGDTEAFF. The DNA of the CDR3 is TGCGCCAGCAGCCAAGGAGAAGGGGACACTGAAGCTTTCTTT.

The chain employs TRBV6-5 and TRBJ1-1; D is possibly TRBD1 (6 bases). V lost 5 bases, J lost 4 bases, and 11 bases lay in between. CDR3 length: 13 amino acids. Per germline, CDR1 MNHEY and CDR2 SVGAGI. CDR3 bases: TGTGCCAGCAGTACACAGGGACGCACTGAAGCTTTCTTT. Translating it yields CASSTQGRTEAFF.

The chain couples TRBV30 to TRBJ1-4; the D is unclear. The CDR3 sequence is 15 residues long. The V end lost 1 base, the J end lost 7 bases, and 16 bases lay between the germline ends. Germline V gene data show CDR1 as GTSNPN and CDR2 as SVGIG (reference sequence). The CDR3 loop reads CAWSAGHPGVEKLFF. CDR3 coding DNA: TGTGCCTGGAGTGCGGGCCATCCCGGAGTTGAAAAACTGTTTTTT.

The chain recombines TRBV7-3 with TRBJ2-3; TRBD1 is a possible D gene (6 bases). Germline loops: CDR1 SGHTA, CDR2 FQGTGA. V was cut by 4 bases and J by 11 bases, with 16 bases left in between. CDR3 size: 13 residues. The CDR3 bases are TGTGCCAGCAGCTCCACCGACAGGAAGAAGCAGTATTTT. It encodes CASSSTDRKKQYF.

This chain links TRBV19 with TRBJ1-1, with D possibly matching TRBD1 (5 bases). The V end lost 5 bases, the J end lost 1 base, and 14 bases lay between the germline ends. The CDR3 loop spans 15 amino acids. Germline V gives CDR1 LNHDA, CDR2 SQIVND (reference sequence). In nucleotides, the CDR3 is TGTGCCAGTAGTCCGCAGACAGCGCCGAACACTGAAGCTTTCTTT. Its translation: CASSPQTAPNTEAFF.

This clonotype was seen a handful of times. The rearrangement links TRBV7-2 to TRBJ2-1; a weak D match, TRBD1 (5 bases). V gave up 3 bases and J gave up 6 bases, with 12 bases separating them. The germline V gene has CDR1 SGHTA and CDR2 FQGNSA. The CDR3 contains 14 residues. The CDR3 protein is CASSFSGLSNEQFF. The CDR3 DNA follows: TGTGCCAGCAGCTTCTCAGGGCTGTCCAATGAGCAGTTCTTC.

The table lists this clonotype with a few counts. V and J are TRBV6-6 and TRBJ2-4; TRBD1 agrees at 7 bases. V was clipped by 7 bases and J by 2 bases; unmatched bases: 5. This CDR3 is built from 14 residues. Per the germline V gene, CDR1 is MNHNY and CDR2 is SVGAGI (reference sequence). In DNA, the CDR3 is TGTGCCAGCATCGCACAGGGGCCCAAAAACATTCAGTACTTC. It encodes CASIAQGPKNIQYF.

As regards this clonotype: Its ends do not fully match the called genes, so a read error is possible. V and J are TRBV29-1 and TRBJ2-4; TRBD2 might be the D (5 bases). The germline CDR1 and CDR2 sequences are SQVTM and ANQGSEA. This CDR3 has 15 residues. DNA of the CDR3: TGCAGCGTCCTAACGTCGTCCCTAGCCAAAAACATCCAGTACTTC. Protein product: CSVLTSSLAKNIQYF.

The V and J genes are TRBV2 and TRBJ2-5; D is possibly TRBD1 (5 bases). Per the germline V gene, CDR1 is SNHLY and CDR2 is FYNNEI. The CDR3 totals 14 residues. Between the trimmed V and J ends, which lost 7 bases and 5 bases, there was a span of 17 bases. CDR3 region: CASTSQGAGETQYF. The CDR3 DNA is TGTGCCAGCACCTCCCAAGGGGCTGGCGAGACCCAGTACTTC.

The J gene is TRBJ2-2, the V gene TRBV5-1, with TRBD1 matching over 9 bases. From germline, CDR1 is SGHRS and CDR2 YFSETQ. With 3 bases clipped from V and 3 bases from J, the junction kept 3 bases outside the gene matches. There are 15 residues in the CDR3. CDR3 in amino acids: CASSSDRGHTGELFF. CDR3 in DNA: TGCGCCAGCAGCTCGGACAGGGGCCACACCGGGGAGCTGTTTTTT.

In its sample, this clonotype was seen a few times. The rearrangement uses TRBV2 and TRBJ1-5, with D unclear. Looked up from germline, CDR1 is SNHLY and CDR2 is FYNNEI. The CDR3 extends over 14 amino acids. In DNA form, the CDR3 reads TGTGCTTCTGAAGGGCCGGGCGCGGGACAGCCCCAGCATTTT. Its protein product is CASEGPGAGQPQHF.

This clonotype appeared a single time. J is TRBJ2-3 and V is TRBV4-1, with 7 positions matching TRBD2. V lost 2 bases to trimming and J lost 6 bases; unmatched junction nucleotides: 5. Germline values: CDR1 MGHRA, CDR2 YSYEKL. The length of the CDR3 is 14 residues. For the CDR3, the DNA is TGCGCCAGCAGCCAAAGACTAGCAGGTGATACGCAGTATTTT. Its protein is CASSQRLAGDTQYF.

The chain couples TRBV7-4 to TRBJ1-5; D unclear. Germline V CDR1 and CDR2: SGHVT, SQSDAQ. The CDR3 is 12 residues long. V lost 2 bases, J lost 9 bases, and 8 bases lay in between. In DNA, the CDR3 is TGTGCCAGCAGCTTATCCAACCCGCCCCAGCATTTT. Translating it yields CASSLSNPPQHF.

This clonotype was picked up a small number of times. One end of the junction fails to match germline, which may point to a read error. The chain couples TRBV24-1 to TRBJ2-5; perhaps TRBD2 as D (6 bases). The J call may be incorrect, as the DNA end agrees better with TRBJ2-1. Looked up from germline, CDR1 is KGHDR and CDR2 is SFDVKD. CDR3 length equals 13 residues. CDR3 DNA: TGTGGCACCAGTGCGGGGACCCTCAATGAGCAGTTCTTC. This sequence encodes CGTSAGTLNEQFF.

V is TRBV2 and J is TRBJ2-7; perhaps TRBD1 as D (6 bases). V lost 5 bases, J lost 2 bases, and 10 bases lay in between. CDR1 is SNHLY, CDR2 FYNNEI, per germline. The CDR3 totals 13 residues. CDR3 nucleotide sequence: TGTGCCAGCAGTAAGGGACAAACCTACGAGCAGTACTTC. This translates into CASSKGQTYEQYF. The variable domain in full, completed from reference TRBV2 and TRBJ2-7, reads EPEVTQTPSHQVTQMGQEVILRCVPISNHLYFYWYRQILGQKVEFLVSFYNNEISEKSEIFDDQFSVERPDGSNFTLKIRSTKLEDSAMYFCASSKGQTYEQYFGPGTRLTVT.

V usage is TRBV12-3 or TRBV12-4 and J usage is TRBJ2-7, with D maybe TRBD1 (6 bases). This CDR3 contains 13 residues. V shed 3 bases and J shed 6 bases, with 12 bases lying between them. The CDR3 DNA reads TGTGCCAGCAGTTTGTCGTCAGGGGTCGAGCAGTACTTC. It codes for CASSLSSGVEQYF.